This TCR beta chain was obtained from a study of Ad26.COV2.S vaccination and SARS-CoV-2 variants. General study results and limits: The study found higher spike-specific TCR breadth in vaccine than placebo recipients.

Assay used: immunoSEQ multiplex PCR; TCRdb lists only in-frame clones, some missing. The sample carries just over 350,000 clones, about 85% recorded once. Treatment: some 19 received Ad26.COV2.S at low or high dose, single or two shots; several received placebo; per-sample allocation not given. Sampling took place 63 days after the first vaccine or placebo injection. Germline V gives CDR1 MNHEY, CDR2 SMNVEV (reference sequence). This CDR3 region has 15 residues. The ends lost 6 bases at V and 5 bases at J; junction bases unmatched: 10. Details on this clone: Its antigen is not identified.

The chain is built from TRBV27 and TRBJ2-7, with 10 bases lining up with TRBD1. Sequencing used peripheral blood, obtained in a trial of Ad26.COV2.S vaccine versus placebo. This TCR derives from a person between 18 and 59 years old who received the Ad26.COV2.S COVID-19 vaccine or a placebo. CDR3 coding DNA: TGTGCCAGCAGCCTCGGGACAGGGGATATCCACGAGCAGTACTTC. Translated: CASSLGTGDIHEQYF.